These 17 T cell receptor beta chains share one sample of origin, sequenced in a study of control samples from healthy donors and cancer patients. Libraries were prepared by immunoSEQ multiplex PCR; TCRdb keeps only in-frame clonotypes and omits some of them. The sample shows some 140,000 clones, approximately 90% of them seen only once. Sequences were obtained from blood. The receptors originated from a woman aged 25 to 39 in good health.

The chain is built from TRBV28 and TRBJ1-2; D unclear. This CDR3 spans 12 amino acids. V lost 5 bases to trimming and J lost 8 bases, with 12 bases between them. Germline values: CDR1 MDHEN, CDR2 SYDVKM. This chain's CDR3 is CASSPPGGGYTF. As DNA, the CDR3 is TGTGCCAGCAGTCCACCAGGAGGAGGCTACACCTTC.

In its sample, this clone was seen a few times. The chain joins TRBV7-8 to TRBJ2-7; no clear D. Trimming pared 4 bases from V and 1 base from J, leaving 8 bases between. CDR3 length: 13 amino acids. Germline V gene lookup returns CDR1 SGHVS and CDR2 FQNEAQ. The CDR3 spells CASSSPGSYEQYF. CDR3 in DNA: TGTGCCAGCAGCTCCCCGGGTTCCTACGAGCAGTACTTC. Using reference TRBV7-8 and TRBJ2-7 for the parts outside the CDR3, the full variable domain is GAGVSQSPRYKVAKRGQDVALRCDPISGHVSLFWYQQALGQGPEFLTYFQNEAQLDKSGLPSDRFFAERPEGSVSTLKIQRTQQEDSAVYLCASSSPGSYEQYFGPGTRLTVT.

V gene TRBV5-1 combines with J gene TRBJ1-1; D remains ambiguous. CDR1 and CDR2 from the germline V gene are SGHRS and YFSETQ. With 0 bases removed from V and 4 bases from J, the gap between germline ends came to 13 bases. CDR3 length equals 15 residues. The CDR3 sequence is CASSLEAFSGTEAFF. The CDR3 nucleotides are TGCGCCAGCAGCTTGGAGGCCTTTTCGGGCACTGAAGCTTTCTTT.

The rearrangement uses TRBV18 and TRBJ1-1, with D uncertain. The V gene's germline CDR1 is KGHSH and CDR2 LQKENI. The CDR3 totals 15 residues. With 0 bases removed from V and 0 bases from J, the gap between germline ends came to 8 bases. The CDR3 nucleotides are TGTGCCAGCTCACCACCGCAGATCATGAACACTGAAGCTTTCTTT. The encoded protein is CASSPPQIMNTEAFF.

The chain carries TRBV5-1 and TRBJ2-5; no definite D call. The CDR3 consists of 14 residues. The germline gives CDR1 SGHRS, CDR2 YFSETQ. Between the trimmed V and J ends, which lost 3 bases and 2 bases, there was a span of 11 bases. The DNA for the CDR3 is TGCGCCAGCAGCTCGCCTCCTAGTCAAGAGACCCAGTACTTC. This translates into CASSSPPSQETQYF.

V usage is TRBV6-5 and J usage is TRBJ2-1; D gene unclear. This CDR3 spans 14 amino acids. The ends were cut back, 2 bases at V and 6 bases at J, with 11 bases in the middle. The germline V gene has CDR1 MNHEY and CDR2 SVGAGI. CDR3 sequence: CASSYATEANEQFF. The CDR3 coding sequence is TGTGCCAGCAGTTACGCGACGGAAGCCAATGAGCAGTTCTTC.

This clone was detected once. The rearrangement joins TRBV9 to TRBJ2-7, with unresolved D. From germline, CDR1 is SGDLS and CDR2 YYNGEE. Trimming took 0 bases from V and 2 from J, leaving 9 bases between them. This CDR3 comprises 14 residues. CDR3 nucleotide sequence: TGTGCCAGCAGCGTAGAGGCGGTCCCCTACGAGCAGTACTTC. Protein sequence: CASSVEAVPYEQYF.

The genes are TRBV15 and TRBJ1-2, with no clear D. Per germline, CDR1 LNHNV and CDR2 YYDKDF (reference sequence). The CDR3 length is 17 residues. V was pared by 0 bases and J by 8 bases, with 22 bases between. The CDR3 sequence: CATSRDRAVSQQKGYTF. The CDR3 bases are TGTGCCACCAGCAGAGACCGGGCGGTCAGCCAACAGAAGGGCTACACCTTC.

The chain uses TRBV20-1 and TRBJ1-5, with no clear D. The CDR3 loop spans 14 amino acids. Between the trimmed V and J ends, which lost 3 bases and 2 bases, there was a span of 11 bases. Looked up from germline, CDR1 is DFQATT and CDR2 is SNEGSKA (reference sequence). CDR3 protein: CSASYEGRNQPQHF. CDR3 bases: TGCAGTGCTAGTTATGAGGGCCGCAATCAGCCCCAGCATTTT.

The rearrangement uses TRBV19 and TRBJ2-1; 7 positions match TRBD1. V dropped 3 bases and J dropped 6; count of bases not matched to a gene: 8. Germline values: CDR1 LNHDA, CDR2 SQIVND (reference sequence). The CDR3 runs to 15 residues. CDR3 loop: CASSMERGRGNEQFF. The CDR3 DNA is TGTGCCAGTAGTATGGAGAGGGGGCGAGGCAATGAGCAGTTCTTC.

This chain links TRBV2 with TRBJ2-7, with 11 bases matching TRBD2. This CDR3 is built from 17 residues. Germline values: CDR1 SNHLY, CDR2 FYNNEI. Trimming removed 8 bases from V and 5 bases from J; junction bases left unmatched: 17. The CDR3 loop is CASVGSGRALVEDEQYF. The DNA of the CDR3 is TGTGCCAGCGTTGGTAGCGGGAGGGCCCTCGTTGAGGACGAGCAGTACTTC. The full variable domain, rest sourced from reference TRBV2 and TRBJ2-7, is EPEVTQTPSHQVTQMGQEVILRCVPISNHLYFYWYRQILGQKVEFLVSFYNNEISEKSEIFDDQFSVERPDGSNFTLKIRSTKLEDSAMYFCASVGSGRALVEDEQYFGPGTRLTVT.

Details on this clone: The sample contains more than one DNA sequence encoding this CDR3. This rearrangement joins TRBV5-1 to TRBJ1-3; D uncertain. CDR3 length: 14 amino acids. Trimming cost V 2 bases and J 0 bases, with 6 bases left between them. Germline V lookup: CDR1 SGHRS, CDR2 YFSETQ. CDR3 coding DNA: TGCGCCAGCAGCTTAGGCGACTCTGGAAACACCATATATTTT. This translates into CASSLGDSGNTIYF.

The J gene is TRBJ2-6, the V gene TRBV6-6; D unclear. Trimming removed 7 bases from V and 0 bases from J, with 13 bases in between. Germline lookup yields CDR1 MNHNY and CDR2 SVGAGI (reference sequence). The CDR3 totals 16 residues. The CDR3 loop is CASKPTQSSGANVLTF. CDR3 nucleotides: TGTGCCAGCAAGCCGACACAGAGCTCTGGGGCCAACGTCCTGACTTTC.

The V and J genes are TRBV6-5 and TRBJ2-7; D unresolved. V was clipped by 7 bases and J by 2 bases, with 6 bases between them. Per germline, CDR1 MNHEY and CDR2 SVGAGI. The CDR3 is made up of 11 amino acids. CDR3 in amino acids: CASKGTYEQYF. DNA for the CDR3: TGTGCCAGCAAGGGCACCTACGAGCAGTACTTC.

The CDR3 is CASSLLTGGNQPQHF. The CDR3 coding sequence is TGTGCCAGCAGCTTACTGACAGGGGGCAATCAGCCCCAGCATTTT. This rearrangement joins TRBV7-8 to TRBJ1-5, with 8 bases identical to TRBD1. The trim removed 2 bases at V and 2 bases at J, leaving 2 bases unmatched. Germline CDR1 reads SGHVS; CDR2 reads FQNEAQ. The CDR3 consists of 15 residues.

This clone was seen a handful of times. One junction end disagrees with the germline gene, perhaps due to a read error. The chain joins TRBV6-2 or TRBV6-3 to TRBJ2-1, with D unclear. CDR3 size: 12 residues. The germline V gene encodes CDR1 MNHEY and CDR2 SVGEGT. The CDR3, as DNA: TGTGCCAGCAGTTATTCCTACCATGAGCAGTTCTTC. Amino acids: CASSYSYHEQFF.

The chain uses TRBV15 and TRBJ2-7, with D unclear. Trimming left V 0 bases short and J 5 bases short, with 2 bases between. Germline CDR1 and CDR2: LNHNV and YYDKDF (reference sequence). This CDR3 has 11 residues. CDR3 protein: CATSRDHEQYF. As DNA, the CDR3 is TGTGCCACCAGCAGAGATCACGAGCAGTACTTC.